Sequencing of this TCR beta chain was carried out in a study of radiotherapy plus CTLA-4 blockade in lung cancer. The wider study: More than 15% of patients responded objectively, and approximately 33% achieved disease control.

The V segment lost 6 bases and the J segment 2 bases; nucleotides outside the gene matches: 9. Germline assignment: CDR1 MNHEY and CDR2 SMNVEV (reference sequence). The CDR3 consists of 15 residues. Study findings and constraints: Early clone dynamics of blood T cells, plus interferon-beta, reportedly predicted response best. Once radiotherapy plus ipilimumab had been given, TCR clones derived from tumor expanded in blood.

Method: immunoSEQ multiplex PCR; TCRdb's copy keeps in-frame clones and lacks some. The table lists roughly 42,000 clones, over 55% of them singletons. As for this clone: Its specificity is unknown.

People whose metastatic non-small-cell lung cancer was chemo-refractory got focal radiation along with CTLA-4 blockade by ipilimumab. The sample here was peripheral blood, taken from a patient treated with radiotherapy plus ipilimumab. The sequence derives from a human donor with non-small cell lung cancer who had a partial response to radiotherapy plus ipilimumab. This rearrangement joins TRBV27 to TRBJ2-7, with 8 bases that match TRBD1. CDR3 bases: TGTGCCAGCAGCACACGGACAGGGAAACCCTACGAGCAGTACTTC. Encoded protein: CASSTRTGKPYEQYF.